The 6 T cell receptor beta chains below all came from one sample that was sequenced in a study of T cell responses to AZD1222 COVID-19 vaccine. Method: immunoSEQ multiplex PCR; TCRdb's copy keeps in-frame clones and lacks some. The data hold some 150,000 clones, with about nine tenths observed a single time. Material: peripheral blood, obtained on day 0 of AZD1222 vaccination. These receptors came from an adult in good health.

This chain links TRBV14 with TRBJ1-6; no firm D call. CDR1 and CDR2 (germline): SGHDN, FVKESK. CDR3 length: 16 residues. Trimming took off 2 bases at V and 7 bases at J, with 15 bases between the two ends. CDR3 residues: CASSQYGQAGNSPLHF. The CDR3 coding sequence is TGTGCCAGCAGCCAATACGGGCAGGCGGGGAATTCACCCCTCCACTTT.

This clone was observed a single time. Written as DNA, the CDR3 is TGTGCCAGCAGCTTATATTTAGGGATCGGTGAAAAACTGTTTTTT. Its translation is CASSLYLGIGEKLFF. This chain joins TRBV7-9 and TRBJ1-4; no definite D call. Germline CDR1 and CDR2: SEHNR and FQNEAQ (reference sequence). V was pared by 2 bases and J by 7 bases, with 14 bases between. The CDR3 loop spans 15 amino acids.

The chain joins TRBV7-9 to TRBJ2-2; TRBD2 matches 10 bases. Germline CDR1 is SEHNR and CDR2 is FQNEAQ (reference sequence). The CDR3 extends over 17 amino acids. V lost 5 bases and J lost 2; bases outside the gene matches: 8. The CDR3 protein is CASSTTSGIRNTGELFF. The CDR3 DNA reads TGTGCCAGCAGCACCACTAGCGGGATACGAAACACCGGGGAGCTGTTTTTT.

This clone was seen once. V and J are TRBV7-9 and TRBJ2-2; unclear D gene. Trimming stripped 4 bases from V and 0 bases from J, with 18 bases between. Germline loops: CDR1 SEHNR, CDR2 FQNEAQ (reference sequence). This CDR3 has 18 amino acids. The CDR3 DNA is TGTGCCAGCAGCTCCGGTGTCCTCGGTGAGGCGAACACCGGGGAGCTGTTTTTT. This sequence encodes CASSSGVLGEANTGELFF.

This chain joins TRBV5-4 and TRBJ2-5, with D perhaps TRBD1 (6 bases). In germline, CDR1 is SGHNT, CDR2 YYREEE (reference sequence). V was clipped by 4 bases and J by 5 bases, with 9 bases between them. The CDR3 has 12 amino acids. The CDR3 DNA follows: TGTGCCAGCAGCCCACAGGGTGAGACCCAGTACTTC. It translates to CASSPQGETQYF.

This clone has just one count. The CDR3 loop is CASSLGSAAATNEKLFF. The CDR3 DNA reads TGTGCCAGCAGCTTAGGATCGGCGGCTGCAACTAATGAAAAACTGTTTTTT. The chain recombines TRBV7-9 with TRBJ1-4; D not resolved. This CDR3 is 17 amino acids long. V gave up 1 base and J gave up 0 bases, with 12 bases separating them. In germline, CDR1 is SEHNR, CDR2 FQNEAQ (reference sequence).